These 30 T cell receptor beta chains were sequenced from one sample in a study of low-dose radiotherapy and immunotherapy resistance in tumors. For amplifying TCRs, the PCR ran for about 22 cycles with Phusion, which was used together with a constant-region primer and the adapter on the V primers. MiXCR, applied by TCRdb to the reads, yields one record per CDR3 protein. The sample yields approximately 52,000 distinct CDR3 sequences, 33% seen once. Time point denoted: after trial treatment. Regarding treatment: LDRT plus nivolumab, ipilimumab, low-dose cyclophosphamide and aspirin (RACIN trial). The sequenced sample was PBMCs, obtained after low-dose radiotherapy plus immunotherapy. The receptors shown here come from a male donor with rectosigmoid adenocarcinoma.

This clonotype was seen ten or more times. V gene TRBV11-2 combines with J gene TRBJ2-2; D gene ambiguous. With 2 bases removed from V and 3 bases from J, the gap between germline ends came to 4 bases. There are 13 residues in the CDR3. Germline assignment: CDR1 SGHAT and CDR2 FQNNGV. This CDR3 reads CASSLRDTGELFF. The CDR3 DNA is TGTGCCAGCAGCTTACGGGACACCGGGGAGCTGTTTTTT.

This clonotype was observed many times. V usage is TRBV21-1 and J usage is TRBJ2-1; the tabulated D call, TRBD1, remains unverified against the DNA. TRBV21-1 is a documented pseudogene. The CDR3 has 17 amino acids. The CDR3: CASSKIVGSGGMNEQFF. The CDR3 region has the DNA TGTGCCAGCAGCAAAATCGTCGGGTCAGGGGGGATGAATGAGCAGTTCTTC.

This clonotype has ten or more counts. The CDR3, as DNA: TGTGCCAGTAGGACCGGGGGTCAGCCCCAGCATTTT. Translation: CASRTGGQPQHF. V and J are TRBV19 and TRBJ1-5; a weak D match, TRBD1 (5 bases). V shed 6 bases and J shed 6 bases, with 9 bases lying between them. The CDR3 contains 12 residues. Germline V CDR1 and CDR2: LNHDA, SQIVND (reference sequence). The variable domain in full, with the rest retrieved from reference TRBV19 and TRBJ1-5, is DGGITQSPKYLFRKEGQNVTLSCEQNLNHDAMYWYRQDPGQGLRLIYYSQIVNDFQKGDIAEGYSVSREKKESFPLTVTSAQKNPTAFYLCASRTGGQPQHFGDGTRLSIL.

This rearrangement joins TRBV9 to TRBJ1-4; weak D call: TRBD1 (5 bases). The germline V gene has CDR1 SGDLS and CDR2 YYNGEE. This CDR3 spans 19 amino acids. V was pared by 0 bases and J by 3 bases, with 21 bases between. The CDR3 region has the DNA TGTGCCAGCAGCGTAGATGCTGGCCAGGGTATTCGGGCTAATGAAAAACTGTTTTTT. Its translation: CASSVDAGQGIRANEKLFF.

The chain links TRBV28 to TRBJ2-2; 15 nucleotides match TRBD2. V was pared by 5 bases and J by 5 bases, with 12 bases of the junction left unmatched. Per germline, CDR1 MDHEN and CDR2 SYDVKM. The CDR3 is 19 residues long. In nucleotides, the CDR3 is TGTGCCAGCAGTCCGCCCGGACTAGCGGGAGGGCGGAGGACCGGGGAGCTGTTTTTT. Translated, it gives CASSPPGLAGGRRTGELFF.

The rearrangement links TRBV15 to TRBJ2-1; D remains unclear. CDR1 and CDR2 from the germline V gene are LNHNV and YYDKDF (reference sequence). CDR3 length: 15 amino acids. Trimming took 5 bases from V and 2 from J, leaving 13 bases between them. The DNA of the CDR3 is TGTGCCACCAGCGGTAGGGTGGTGACCTACAATGAGCAGTTCTTC. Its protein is CATSGRVVTYNEQFF.

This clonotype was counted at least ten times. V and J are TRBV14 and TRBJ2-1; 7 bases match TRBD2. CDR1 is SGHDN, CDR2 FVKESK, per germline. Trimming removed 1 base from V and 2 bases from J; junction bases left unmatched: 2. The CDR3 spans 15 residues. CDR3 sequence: CASSQASGAYNEQFF. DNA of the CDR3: TGTGCCAGCAGCCAAGCTAGCGGAGCCTACAATGAGCAGTTCTTC.

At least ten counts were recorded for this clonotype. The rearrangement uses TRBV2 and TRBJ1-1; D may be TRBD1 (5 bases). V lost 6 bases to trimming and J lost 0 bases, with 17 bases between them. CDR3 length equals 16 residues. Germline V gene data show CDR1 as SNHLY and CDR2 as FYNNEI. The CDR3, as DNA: TGTGCCAGCAGCAAACCGGGACGGTCAATGAACACTGAAGCTTTCTTT. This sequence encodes CASSKPGRSMNTEAFF.

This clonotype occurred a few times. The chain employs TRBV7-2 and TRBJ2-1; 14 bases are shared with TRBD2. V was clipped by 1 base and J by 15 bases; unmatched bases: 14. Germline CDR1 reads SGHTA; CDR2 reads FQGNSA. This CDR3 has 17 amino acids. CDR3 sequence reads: CASSLVVGGLAGAGGFF. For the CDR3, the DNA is TGTGCCAGCAGCTTAGTGGTAGGGGGACTAGCGGGGGCCGGTGGGTTCTTC.

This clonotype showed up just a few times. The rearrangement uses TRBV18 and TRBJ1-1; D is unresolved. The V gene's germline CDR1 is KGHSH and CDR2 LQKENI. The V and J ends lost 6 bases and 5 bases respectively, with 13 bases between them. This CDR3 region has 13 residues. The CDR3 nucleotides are TGTGCCAGCTCGTCAGTGGGGAAGACTGAAGCTTTCTTT. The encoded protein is CASSSVGKTEAFF.

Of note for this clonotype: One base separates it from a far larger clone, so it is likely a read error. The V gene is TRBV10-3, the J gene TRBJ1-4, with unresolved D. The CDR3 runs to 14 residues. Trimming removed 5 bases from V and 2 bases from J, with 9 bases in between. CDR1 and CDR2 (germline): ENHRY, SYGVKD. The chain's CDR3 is CAISSGATNEKLFF. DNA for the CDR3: TGTGCCATCAGTTCCGGAGCGACTAATGAAAAACTGTTTTTT.

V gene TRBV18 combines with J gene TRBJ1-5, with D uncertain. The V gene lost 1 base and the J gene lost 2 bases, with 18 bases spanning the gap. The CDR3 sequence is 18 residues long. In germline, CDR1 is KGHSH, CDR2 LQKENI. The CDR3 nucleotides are TGTGCCAGCTCACCACGAGCGATCGGGGTTGTGGGCAATCAGCCCCAGCATTTT. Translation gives CASSPRAIGVVGNQPQHF.

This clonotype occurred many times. CDR3 nucleotide sequence: TGTGCCAGCAGGGTGGGGGTGAGGCCCCAGCATTTT. It encodes CASRVGVRPQHF. The chain recombines TRBV28 with TRBJ1-5; the D gene is possibly TRBD1 (5 bases). The CDR3 runs 12 residues. Germline V gene lookup returns CDR1 MDHEN and CDR2 SYDVKM. Between the trimmed V and J ends, which lost 6 bases and 9 bases, there was a span of 12 bases.

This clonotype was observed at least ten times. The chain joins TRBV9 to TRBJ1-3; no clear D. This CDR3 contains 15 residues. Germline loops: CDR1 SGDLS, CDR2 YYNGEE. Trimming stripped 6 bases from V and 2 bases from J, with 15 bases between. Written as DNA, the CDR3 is TGTGCCAGCAATCCCCTGGGTGCGCCTGGAAACACCATATATTTT. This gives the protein CASNPLGAPGNTIYF. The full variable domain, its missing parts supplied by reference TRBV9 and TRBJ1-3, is DSGVTQTPKHLITATGQRVTLRCSPRSGDLSVYWYQQSLDQGLQFLIQYYNGEERAKGNILERFSAQQFPDLHSELNLSSLELGDSALYFCASNPLGAPGNTIYFGEGSWLTVV.

The CDR3 here is CASSSILFTREGQYF. Written as DNA, the CDR3 is TGCGCCAGCAGCTCGATACTATTTACACGAGAGGGGCAGTACTTC. This sequence joins TRBV5-1 and TRBJ2-7; D is perhaps TRBD2 (5 bases). The length of the CDR3 is 15 residues. Germline CDR1 is SGHRS and CDR2 is YFSETQ. Deletions cut 3 bases from V and 9 bases from J, with 22 bases between.

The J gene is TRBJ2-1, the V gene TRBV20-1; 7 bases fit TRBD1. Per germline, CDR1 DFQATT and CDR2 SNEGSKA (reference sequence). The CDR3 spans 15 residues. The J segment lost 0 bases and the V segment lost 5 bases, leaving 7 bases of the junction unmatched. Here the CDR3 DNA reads TGCAGTGCTGGGACAGTTGAATACTCCTACAATGAGCAGTTCTTC. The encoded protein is CSAGTVEYSYNEQFF.

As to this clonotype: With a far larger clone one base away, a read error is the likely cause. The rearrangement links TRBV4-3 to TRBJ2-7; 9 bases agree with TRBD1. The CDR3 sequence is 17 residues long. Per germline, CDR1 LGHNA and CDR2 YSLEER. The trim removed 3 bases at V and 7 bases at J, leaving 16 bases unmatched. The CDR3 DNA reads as TGCGCCAGCAGCCACGGACCGGGACAGGGCATCTACAATGAGCAGTACTTC. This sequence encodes CASSHGPGQGIYNEQYF.

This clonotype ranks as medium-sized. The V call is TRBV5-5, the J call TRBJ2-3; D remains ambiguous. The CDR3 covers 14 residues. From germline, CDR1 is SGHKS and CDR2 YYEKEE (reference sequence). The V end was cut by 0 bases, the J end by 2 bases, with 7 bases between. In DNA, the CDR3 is TGTGCCAGCAGCTTGGGGCGACCCACAGATACGCAGTATTTT. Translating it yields CASSLGRPTDTQYF.

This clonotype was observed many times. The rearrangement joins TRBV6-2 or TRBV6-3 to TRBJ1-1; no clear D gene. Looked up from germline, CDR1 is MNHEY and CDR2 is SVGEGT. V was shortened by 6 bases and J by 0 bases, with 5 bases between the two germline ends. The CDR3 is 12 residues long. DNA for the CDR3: TGTGCCAGCAGCCATTTGAACACTGAAGCTTTCTTT. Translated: CASSHLNTEAFF.

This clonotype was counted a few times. CDR3 sequence (DNA): TGTGCCAGCAGCCAACACCTTCTCGGCGAGCAGTACTTC. It translates to CASSQHLLGEQYF. J is TRBJ2-7 and V is TRBV14, with D hard to call. CDR3 size: 13 residues. Trimming left V 2 bases short and J 6 bases short, with 11 bases between. Germline V gene lookup returns CDR1 SGHDN and CDR2 FVKESK.

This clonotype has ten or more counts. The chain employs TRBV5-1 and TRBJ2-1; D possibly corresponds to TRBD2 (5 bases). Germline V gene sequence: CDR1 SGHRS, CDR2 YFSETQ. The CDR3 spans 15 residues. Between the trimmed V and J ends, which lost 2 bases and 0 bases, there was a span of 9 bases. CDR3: CASSLAVSSYNEQFF. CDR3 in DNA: TGCGCCAGCAGCTTAGCGGTTAGCTCCTACAATGAGCAGTTCTTC.

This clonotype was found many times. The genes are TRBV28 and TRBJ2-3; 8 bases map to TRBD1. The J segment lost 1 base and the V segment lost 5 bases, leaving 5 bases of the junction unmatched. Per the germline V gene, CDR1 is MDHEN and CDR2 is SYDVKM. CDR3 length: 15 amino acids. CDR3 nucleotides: TGTGCCAGCAGTGGACAGGGCGCGGGCACAGATACGCAGTATTTT. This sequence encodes CASSGQGAGTDTQYF.

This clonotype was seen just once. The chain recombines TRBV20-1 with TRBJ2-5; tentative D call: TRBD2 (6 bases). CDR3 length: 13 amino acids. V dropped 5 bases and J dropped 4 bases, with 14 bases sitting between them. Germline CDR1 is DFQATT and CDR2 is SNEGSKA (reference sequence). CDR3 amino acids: CSAPDLGGETQYF. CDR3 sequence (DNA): TGCAGTGCTCCAGACTTGGGGGGAGAGACCCAGTACTTC.

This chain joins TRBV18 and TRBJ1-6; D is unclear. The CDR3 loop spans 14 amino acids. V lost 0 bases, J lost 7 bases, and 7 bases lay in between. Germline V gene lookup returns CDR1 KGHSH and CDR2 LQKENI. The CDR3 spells CASSPPVGNSPLHF. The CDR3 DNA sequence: TGTGCCAGCTCACCACCGGTCGGGAATTCACCCCTCCACTTT.

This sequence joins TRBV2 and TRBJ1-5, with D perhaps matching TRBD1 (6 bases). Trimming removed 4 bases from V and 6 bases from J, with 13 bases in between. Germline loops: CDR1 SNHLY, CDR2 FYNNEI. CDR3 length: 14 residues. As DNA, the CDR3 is TGTGCCAGCAGTGGAGGCAGGGGAACTCAGCCCCAGCATTTT. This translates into CASSGGRGTQPQHF.

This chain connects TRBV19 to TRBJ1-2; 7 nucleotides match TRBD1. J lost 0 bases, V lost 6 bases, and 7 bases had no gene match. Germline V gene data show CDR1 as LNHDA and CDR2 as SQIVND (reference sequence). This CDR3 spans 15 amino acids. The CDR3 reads CASSRQGVANYGYTF. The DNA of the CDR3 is TGTGCCAGTAGCCGCCAGGGGGTTGCTAACTATGGCTACACCTTC.

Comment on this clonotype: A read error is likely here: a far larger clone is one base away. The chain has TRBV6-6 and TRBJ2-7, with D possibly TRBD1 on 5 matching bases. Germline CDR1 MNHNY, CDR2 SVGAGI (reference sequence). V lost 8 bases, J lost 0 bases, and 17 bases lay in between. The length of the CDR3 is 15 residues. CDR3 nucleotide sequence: TGTGCCAGCTCAACCCCCAGCGACAGCTCCTACGAGCAGTACTTC. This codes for CASSTPSDSSYEQYF.

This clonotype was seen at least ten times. DNA of the CDR3: TGTGCCAGCAGCCCGGGACAGGGGGCCTACGAGCAGTACTTC. The encoded protein is CASSPGQGAYEQYF. The rearrangement uses TRBV7-9 and TRBJ2-7; 11 positions match TRBD1. Germline lookup yields CDR1 SEHNR and CDR2 FQNEAQ (reference sequence). The CDR3 covers 14 residues. V was clipped by 5 bases and J by 2 bases; unmatched bases: 2.

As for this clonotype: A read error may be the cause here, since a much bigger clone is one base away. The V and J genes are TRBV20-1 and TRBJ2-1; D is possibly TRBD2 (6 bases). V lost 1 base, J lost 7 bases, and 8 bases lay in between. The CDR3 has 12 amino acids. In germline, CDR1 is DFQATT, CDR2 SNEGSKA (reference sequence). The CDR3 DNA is TGCAGTGCTAGAGTCGGGACTAATGAGCAGTTCTTC. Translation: CSARVGTNEQFF.

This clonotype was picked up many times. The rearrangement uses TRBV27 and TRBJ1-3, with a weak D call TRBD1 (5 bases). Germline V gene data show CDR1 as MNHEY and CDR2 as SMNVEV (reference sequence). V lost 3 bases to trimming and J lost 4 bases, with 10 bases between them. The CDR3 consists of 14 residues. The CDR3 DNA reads TGTGCCAGCAGTTTTGGAAGGGGAGGAAACACCATATATTTT. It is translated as CASSFGRGGNTIYF.